This T cell receptor beta chain emerged from a study of cytotoxic CD8 clonotypes in ibrutinib-treated CLL. Study observations and caveats: Baseline clonality, above age-matched healthy donor levels, tracked circulating CD8+ T-cell counts. Sustained-remission and progressing patients' sampling times differed.

Sequencing sought depths of 1 in 200,000 to 1 in 1 million T cells. Sequenced by immunoSEQ multiplex PCR; TCRdb stores in-frame clones only, minus some. Among some 140,000 clones listed, 75% to 95% were seen once. As concerns this clone: Its matching antigen is unknown.

V trimming: 0 bases; J trimming: 4 bases; junction bases outside the gene matches: 8. The CDR3 has 16 amino acids. Germline CDR1 and CDR2: SGDLS and YYNGEE. TCR beta libraries used about 1.9 micrograms of genomic DNA from cryopreserved PBMCs. The sequence was collected from a human donor with chronic lymphocytic leukemia. The rearrangement joins TRBV9 to TRBJ1-1; TRBD1 matches at 8 bases. The source was PBMCs, collected after 12 months of ibrutinib treatment. The CDR3 coding sequence is TGTGCCAGCAGCGTAGCCTCAAAACAGGGGGGCACTGAAGCTTTCTTT. As protein: CASSVASKQGGTEAFF.